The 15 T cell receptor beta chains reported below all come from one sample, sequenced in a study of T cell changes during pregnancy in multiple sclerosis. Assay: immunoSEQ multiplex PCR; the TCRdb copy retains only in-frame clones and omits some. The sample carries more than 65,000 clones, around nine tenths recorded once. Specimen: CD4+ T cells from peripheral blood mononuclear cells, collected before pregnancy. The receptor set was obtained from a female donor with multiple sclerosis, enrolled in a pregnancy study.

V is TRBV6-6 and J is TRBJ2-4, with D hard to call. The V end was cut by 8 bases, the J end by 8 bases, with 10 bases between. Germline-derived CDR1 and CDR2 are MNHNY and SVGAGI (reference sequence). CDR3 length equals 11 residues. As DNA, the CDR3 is TGTGCCAGCTCCTCACGGGACATTCAGTACTTC. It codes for CASSSRDIQYF.

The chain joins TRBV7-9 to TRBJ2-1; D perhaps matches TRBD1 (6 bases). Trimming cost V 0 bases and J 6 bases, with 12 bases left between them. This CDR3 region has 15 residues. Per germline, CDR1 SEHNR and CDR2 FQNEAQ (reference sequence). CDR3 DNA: TGTGCCAGCAGCTTAGCAGGGGGAGCCCCCAATGAGCAGTTCTTC. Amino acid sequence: CASSLAGGAPNEQFF. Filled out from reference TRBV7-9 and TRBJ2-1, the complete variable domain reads DTGVSQNPRHKITKRGQNVTFRCDPISEHNRLYWYRQTLGQGPEFLTYFQNEAQLEKSRLLSDRFSAERPKGSFSTLEIQRTEQGDSAMYLCASSLAGGAPNEQFFGPGTRLTVL.

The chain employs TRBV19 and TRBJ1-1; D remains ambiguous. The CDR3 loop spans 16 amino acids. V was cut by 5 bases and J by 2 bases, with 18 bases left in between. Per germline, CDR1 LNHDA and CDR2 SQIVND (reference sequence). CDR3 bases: TGTGCCAGTAGTTATTTCCGGGGTACCTCAAACACTGAAGCTTTCTTT. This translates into CASSYFRGTSNTEAFF.

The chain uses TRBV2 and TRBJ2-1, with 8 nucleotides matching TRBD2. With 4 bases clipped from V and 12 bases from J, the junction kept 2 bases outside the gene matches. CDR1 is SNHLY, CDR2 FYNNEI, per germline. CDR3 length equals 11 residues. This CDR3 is CASSALAGQFF. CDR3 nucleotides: TGTGCCAGCAGTGCCCTAGCGGGGCAGTTCTTC.

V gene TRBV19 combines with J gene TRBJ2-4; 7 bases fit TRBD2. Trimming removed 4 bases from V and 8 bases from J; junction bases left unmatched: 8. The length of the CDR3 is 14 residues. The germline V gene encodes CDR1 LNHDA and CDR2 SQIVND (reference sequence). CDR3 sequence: CASSTLGAGDIQYF. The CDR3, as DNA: TGTGCCAGTAGTACGCTCGGGGCGGGGGACATTCAGTACTTC.

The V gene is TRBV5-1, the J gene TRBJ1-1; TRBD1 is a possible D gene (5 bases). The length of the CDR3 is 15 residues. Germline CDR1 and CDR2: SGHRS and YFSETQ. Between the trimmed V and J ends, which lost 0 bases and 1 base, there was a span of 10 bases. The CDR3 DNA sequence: TGCGCCAGCAGCTTGGCCGGGGGATCGAACACTGAAGCTTTCTTT. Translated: CASSLAGGSNTEAFF. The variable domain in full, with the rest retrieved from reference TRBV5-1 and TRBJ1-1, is KAGVTQTPRYLIKTRGQQVTLSCSPISGHRSVSWYQQTPGQGLQFLFEYFSETQRNKGNFPGRFSGRQFSNSRSEMNVSTLELGDSALYLCASSLAGGSNTEAFFGQGTRLTVV.

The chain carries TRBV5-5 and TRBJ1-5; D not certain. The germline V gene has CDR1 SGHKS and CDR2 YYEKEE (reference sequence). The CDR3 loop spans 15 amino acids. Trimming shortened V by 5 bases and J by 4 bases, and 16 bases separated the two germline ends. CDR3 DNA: TGTGCCAGCAGTCGTCTTGCAGCGCCAAATCAGCCCCAGCATTTT. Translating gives CASSRLAAPNQPQHF.

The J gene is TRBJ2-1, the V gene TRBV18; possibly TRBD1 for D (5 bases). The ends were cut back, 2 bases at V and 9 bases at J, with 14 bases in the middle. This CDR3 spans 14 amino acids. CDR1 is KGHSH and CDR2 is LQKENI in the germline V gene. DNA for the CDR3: TGTGCCAGCTCACCATCAATGGACAACTCTGAGCAGTTCTTC. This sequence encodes CASSPSMDNSEQFF.

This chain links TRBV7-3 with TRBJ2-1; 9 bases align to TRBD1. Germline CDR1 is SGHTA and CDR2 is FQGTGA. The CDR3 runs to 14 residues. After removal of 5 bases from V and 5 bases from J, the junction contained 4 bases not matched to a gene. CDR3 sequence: CASSQGQGNNEQFF. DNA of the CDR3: TGTGCCAGCAGCCAAGGACAGGGGAACAATGAGCAGTTCTTC.

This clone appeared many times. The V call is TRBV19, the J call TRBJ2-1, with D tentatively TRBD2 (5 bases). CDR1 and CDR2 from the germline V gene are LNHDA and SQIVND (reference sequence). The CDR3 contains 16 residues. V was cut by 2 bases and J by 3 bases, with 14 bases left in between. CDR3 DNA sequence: TGTGCCAGTAGTATAACAGCGGTCCTCGGCTACAATGAGCAGTTCTTC. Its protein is CASSITAVLGYNEQFF.

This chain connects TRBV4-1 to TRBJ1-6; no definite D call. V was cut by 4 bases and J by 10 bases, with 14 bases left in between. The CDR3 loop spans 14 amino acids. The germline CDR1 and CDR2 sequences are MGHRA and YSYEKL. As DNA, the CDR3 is TGCGCCAGCAGCCTTCGAGAGGGCGCGTCACCCCTCCACTTT. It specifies CASSLREGASPLHF.

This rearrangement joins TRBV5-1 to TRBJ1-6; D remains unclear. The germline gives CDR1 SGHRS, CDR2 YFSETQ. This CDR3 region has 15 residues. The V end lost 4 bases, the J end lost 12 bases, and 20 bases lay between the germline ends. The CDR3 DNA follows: TGCGCCAGCAGCCAGGATGTTACAGAGGGCCTACCCCTCCACTTT. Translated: CASSQDVTEGLPLHF.

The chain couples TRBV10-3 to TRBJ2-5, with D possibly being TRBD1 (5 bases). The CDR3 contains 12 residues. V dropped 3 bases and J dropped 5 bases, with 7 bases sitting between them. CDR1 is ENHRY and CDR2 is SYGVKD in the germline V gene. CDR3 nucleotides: TGTGCCATCAGTGACAGGGTCGAGACCCAGTACTTC. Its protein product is CAISDRVETQYF.

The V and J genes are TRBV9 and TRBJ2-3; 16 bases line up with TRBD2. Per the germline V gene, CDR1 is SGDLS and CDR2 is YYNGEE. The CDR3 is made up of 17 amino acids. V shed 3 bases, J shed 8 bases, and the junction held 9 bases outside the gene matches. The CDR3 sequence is CASSAPGLAGGLSTQYF. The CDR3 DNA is TGTGCCAGCAGCGCCCCGGGACTAGCGGGAGGGCTGAGTACGCAGTATTTT.

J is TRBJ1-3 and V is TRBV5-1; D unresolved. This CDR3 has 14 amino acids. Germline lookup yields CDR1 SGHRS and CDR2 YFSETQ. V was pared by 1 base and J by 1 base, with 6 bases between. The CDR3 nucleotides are TGCGCCAGCAGCTTGTATCAGTCTGGAAACACCATATATTTT. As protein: CASSLYQSGNTIYF.